Below, 16 T cell receptor beta chains from the same sample are listed, as sequenced in a study of shared clonotypes between healthy human individuals. Some clones are missing from TCRdb's copy, which holds only in-frame ones; the method was immunoSEQ multiplex PCR. The table shows more than 200,000 clones, with over 60% occurring only once. Specimen: memory CD4+ T cells sorted from blood. Sample subset: CD45RA-negative fraction. The receptors derive from a man aged 25 to 45 in good health.

The rearrangement links TRBV19 to TRBJ2-3; D not certain. The germline V gene encodes CDR1 LNHDA and CDR2 SQIVND (reference sequence). This CDR3 contains 16 residues. V lost 5 bases and J lost 0, with 15 bases in between. The CDR3 nucleotides read TGTGCCAGTAGTCCCGGAGCGTCTACTAGCACAGATACGCAGTATTTT. Protein sequence: CASSPGASTSTDTQYF.

The V and J genes are TRBV5-1 and TRBJ2-1; D is perhaps TRBD2 (6 bases). This CDR3 comprises 13 residues. Germline V gene lookup returns CDR1 SGHRS and CDR2 YFSETQ. Trimming shortened V by 5 bases and J by 8 bases, and 14 bases separated the two germline ends. The CDR3 DNA is TGCGCCAGCAGGACCGCCGGGGAGGATGAGCAGTTCTTC. Translating it yields CASRTAGEDEQFF.

J is TRBJ1-2 and V is TRBV19, with D unclear. The ends were cut back, 1 base at V and 8 bases at J, with 17 bases in the middle. The germline V gene has CDR1 LNHDA and CDR2 SQIVND (reference sequence). This CDR3 comprises 15 residues. CDR3 nucleotide sequence: TGTGCCAGTAGTATAGCCTCGGGCAGGACTCGAGGCTACACCTTC. Its protein product is CASSIASGRTRGYTF.

The chain employs TRBV15 and TRBJ1-4; D is unresolved. This CDR3 spans 16 amino acids. CDR1 is LNHNV and CDR2 is YYDKDF in the germline V gene (reference sequence). Trimming took 0 bases from V and 0 from J, leaving 8 bases between them. The DNA of the CDR3 is TGTGCCACCAGCAGAGATATGGCTGCAACTAATGAAAAACTGTTTTTT. Amino acid sequence: CATSRDMAATNEKLFF.

This clone has ten or more counts. The V gene is TRBV20-1, the J gene TRBJ2-1; TRBD2 is a possible D gene (5 bases). The V gene's germline CDR1 is DFQATT and CDR2 SNEGSKA (reference sequence). CDR3 length: 11 residues. The V end lost 6 bases, the J end lost 10 bases, and 13 bases lay between the germline ends. CDR3 coding DNA: TGCAGTGCCGACAATGGACTCGAGCAGTTCTTC. It is translated as CSADNGLEQFF.

The rearrangement joins TRBV18 to TRBJ2-5; TRBD2 matches 9 bases. V was pared by 6 bases and J by 3 bases, with 8 bases of the junction left unmatched. This CDR3 spans 15 amino acids. The germline V gene has CDR1 KGHSH and CDR2 LQKENI. The CDR3 region has the DNA TGTGCCAGCTCTCGCCGGACTAGCGCCGAAGAGACCCAGTACTTC. Translating gives CASSRRTSAEETQYF.

This clone was recorded a few times. The identical CDR3 is also encoded by other nucleotide sequences in the sample. V gene TRBV10-1 combines with J gene TRBJ2-7, with 7 bases aligning to TRBD1. V lost 0 bases and J lost 2; bases outside the gene matches: 4. The CDR3 has 15 amino acids. The germline CDR1 and CDR2 sequences are WNHNN and SYGVQD (reference sequence). The CDR3, as DNA: TGCGCCAGCAGTGAGTCGGGGGACAGAGCCTACGAGCAGTACTTC. Translation: CASSESGDRAYEQYF.

The chain combines TRBV7-2 with TRBJ2-3, with D perhaps matching TRBD2 (5 bases). V gave up 2 bases and J gave up 4 bases, with 10 bases separating them. Germline V CDR1 and CDR2: SGHTA, FQGNSA. This CDR3 contains 14 residues. The CDR3, as DNA: TGTGCCAGCAGCTTAACCTCTAGCTCAGATACGCAGTATTTT. Translation: CASSLTSSSDTQYF.

The chain has TRBV6-1 and TRBJ2-2, with a weak D call TRBD1 (5 bases). The CDR3 contains 15 residues. Trimming removed 1 base from V and 6 bases from J, with 12 bases in between. Germline values: CDR1 MNHNS, CDR2 SASEGT. DNA of the CDR3: TGTGCCAGCAGTGAAGGCCCAGGGATCCCCGGGGAGCTGTTTTTT. Protein: CASSEGPGIPGELFF.

This rearrangement joins TRBV5-4 to TRBJ2-7; 9 bases match TRBD2. The CDR3 is made up of 15 amino acids. With V trimmed by 7 bases and J by 2 bases, 10 bases remained unmatched. The germline V gene has CDR1 SGHNT and CDR2 YYREEE (reference sequence). The DNA for the CDR3 is TGTGCCAGCTCAACGGCTAGCGGGGTAACCTACGAGCAGTACTTC. The encoded protein is CASSTASGVTYEQYF.

This sequence joins TRBV18 and TRBJ2-3, with 11 bases aligning to TRBD1. Germline V CDR1 and CDR2: KGHSH, LQKENI. V was pared by 3 bases and J by 4 bases, with 0 bases of the junction left unmatched. The CDR3 is 14 amino acids. In DNA, the CDR3 is TGTGCCAGCTCACCGGGACAGGGGGCAGATACGCAGTATTTT. Its protein is CASSPGQGADTQYF. Supplemented by reference TRBV18 and TRBJ2-3, the full variable domain reads NAGVMQNPRHLVRRRGQEARLRCSPMKGHSHVYWYRQLPEEGLKFMVYLQKENIIDESGMPKERFSAEFPKEGPSILRIQQVVRGDSAAYFCASSPGQGADTQYFGPGTRLTVL.

This clone was seen many times. The chain recombines TRBV25-1 with TRBJ2-3; possible D gene TRBD2, 6 bases. Germline V CDR1 and CDR2: MGHDK, SYGVNS. The V end lost 5 bases, the J end lost 6 bases, and 18 bases lay between the germline ends. This CDR3 has 15 amino acids. The CDR3 loop reads CASSNATGGGDTQYF. DNA for the CDR3: TGTGCCAGCAGTAACGCTACCGGTGGAGGGGATACGCAGTATTTT.

V is TRBV2 and J is TRBJ2-1; D not certain. The V end was cut by 5 bases, the J end by 2 bases, with 10 bases between. CDR1 SNHLY and CDR2 FYNNEI come from the germline V gene. The CDR3 consists of 14 residues. The CDR3 DNA reads as TGTGCCAGCAGTCAAGATGGTACCTACAATGAGCAGTTCTTC. Protein product: CASSQDGTYNEQFF.

This clone was detected only a few times. This sequence joins TRBV27 and TRBJ2-1; possible D gene TRBD2, 6 bases. Germline-derived CDR1 and CDR2 are MNHEY and SMNVEV (reference sequence). Trimming stripped 6 bases from V and 6 bases from J, with 21 bases between. This CDR3 is built from 16 residues. The DNA of the CDR3 is TGTGCCAGCAGCCACACCGGATCGGGAGTTTTCAATGAGCAGTTCTTC. Residues: CASSHTGSGVFNEQFF.

The chain uses TRBV6-1 and TRBJ2-7, with 8 nucleotides matching TRBD2. V lost 0 bases to trimming and J lost 0 bases; unmatched junction nucleotides: 13. The germline V gene has CDR1 MNHNS and CDR2 SASEGT. This CDR3 contains 19 residues. CDR3 residues: CASSEAWWIAGGSSYEQYF. The CDR3, as DNA: TGTGCCAGCAGTGAAGCATGGTGGATCGCGGGAGGTAGCTCCTACGAGCAGTACTTC.

Only one count was recorded for this clone. V and J are TRBV5-1 and TRBJ2-5; TRBD2 matches 8 bases. V gave up 1 base and J gave up 5 bases; unmatched junction bases: 10. Germline V CDR1 and CDR2: SGHRS, YFSETQ. CDR3 length equals 16 residues. CDR3 protein: CASSLTTSGSGETQYF. CDR3 bases: TGCGCCAGCAGCTTGACCACAAGCGGGAGCGGTGAGACCCAGTACTTC.